This entry lists 6 T cell receptor beta chains sequenced from one sample in a study of blood T cell repertoires in COVID-19. Sequenced by immunoSEQ multiplex PCR; TCRdb stores in-frame clones only, minus some. The repertoire holds about 330,000 clones, with 70% to 90% as singletons. Sequences were obtained from PBMCs or T cells enriched from blood (not recorded which). These receptors all stem from a woman in her late teens or twenties who had recovered from COVID-19.

This rearrangement joins TRBV30 to TRBJ1-6; D is possibly TRBD1 (5 bases). Germline V gives CDR1 GTSNPN, CDR2 SVGIG (reference sequence). The CDR3 runs 13 residues. Trimming removed 5 bases from V and 10 bases from J, with 15 bases in between. The CDR3 sequence: CAWATTGNSPLHF. CDR3 nucleotides: TGTGCCTGGGCGACCACAGGCAACTCACCCCTCCACTTT.

V is TRBV10-3 and J is TRBJ1-4; weak D call: TRBD1 (5 bases). The germline V gene encodes CDR1 ENHRY and CDR2 SYGVKD. Trimming removed 3 bases at V and 8 bases at J, with 10 bases between. This CDR3 is 13 amino acids long. CDR3 region: CAISEGGDEKLFF. The CDR3 DNA reads TGTGCCATCAGTGAAGGAGGGGACGAAAAACTGTTTTTT.

This chain connects TRBV5-1 to TRBJ2-1, with a tentative D call TRBD1 (5 bases). From germline, CDR1 is SGHRS and CDR2 YFSETQ. The CDR3 extends over 16 amino acids. V was pared by 0 bases and J by 3 bases, with 13 bases between. CDR3: CASSLGLDRIYNEQFF. As DNA, the CDR3 is TGCGCCAGCAGCTTGGGTCTAGACAGAATCTACAATGAGCAGTTCTTC.

The rearrangement links TRBV15 to TRBJ1-5, with a possible D match to TRBD1 (5 bases). The CDR3 is made up of 18 amino acids. CDR1 is LNHNV, CDR2 YYDKDF, per germline (reference sequence). Trimming removed 0 bases at V and 3 bases at J, with 18 bases between. The CDR3 DNA follows: TGTGCCACCAGCAGAGATCGTGTTGGCAGGGCGAACAATCAGCCCCAGCATTTT. It codes for CATSRDRVGRANNQPQHF. Full variable domain (rest looked up from reference TRBV15 and TRBJ1-5): DAMVIQNPRYQVTQFGKPVTLSCSQTLNHNVMYWYQQKSSQAPKLLFHYYDKDFNNEADTPDNFQSRRPNTSFCFLDIRSPGLGDTAMYLCATSRDRVGRANNQPQHFGDGTRLSIL.

This chain joins TRBV13 and TRBJ1-2; TRBD1 matches at 8 bases. Trimming at V came to 0 bases and at J to 8 bases, leaving 2 bases not matched to a gene. The CDR3 is 13 residues long. Germline CDR1 and CDR2: PRHDT and FYEKMQ (reference sequence). CDR3 residues: CASSLGRGQGYTF. CDR3 bases: TGTGCCAGCAGCTTAGGCAGGGGGCAGGGCTACACCTTC.

This clone occurred a few times. The chain couples TRBV24-1 to TRBJ2-7, with D tentatively TRBD2 (6 bases). Germline V gene lookup returns CDR1 KGHDR and CDR2 SFDVKD. This CDR3 contains 14 residues. V lost 2 bases to trimming and J lost 4 bases, with 11 bases between them. In DNA form, the CDR3 reads TGTGCCACCAGTGATTCCGGGACTCTTTACGAGCAGTACTTC. Its translation is CATSDSGTLYEQYF.